These T cell receptor beta chains were read from a single sample in a study of blood T cell repertoires in COVID-19. The assay was immunoSEQ multiplex PCR, and TCRdb's table has in-frame clones only and misses some. This repertoire shows about 350,000 clones, under 95% found once; its top ten account for under 3.5%. Sequencing was done on a sample of peripheral blood. The receptor source for this set is a woman under 30 who had recovered from COVID-19. Each CDR3 is given with its conserved first and last residue. The order of the fields is clone size, CDR3 length, D gene, J gene, V gene, CDR3 DNA, CDR3 protein. A D gene is named only where the DNA matches it firmly. A clone size is listed for some rows: how often the clone was seen (once, few, many), or a class if it is expanded.

clone_size: -; cdr3_length: 14; d_call: -; j_call: TRBJ2-3; v_call: TRBV6-5; cdr3_nt: TGTGCCAGCAGCTACTACCGGGGGGCGGATACGCAGTATTTT; cdr3_aa: CASSYYRGADTQYF
clone_size: -; cdr3_length: 14; d_call: -; j_call: TRBJ2-3; v_call: TRBV5-1; cdr3_nt: TGCGCCAGCAGCTTGGGGCAGACAACAGATACGCAGTATTTT; cdr3_aa: CASSLGQTTDTQYF
clone_size: few; cdr3_length: 11; d_call: -; j_call: TRBJ1-2; v_call: TRBV29-1; cdr3_nt: TGCAGCGTTGATTCCGGGTATGGCTACACCTTC; cdr3_aa: CSVDSGYGYTF
clone_size: few; cdr3_length: 17; d_call: -; j_call: TRBJ2-6; v_call: TRBV24-1; cdr3_nt: TGTGCCACCAGTGGGCCGGAGGATTTCTCTGGGGCCAACGTCCTGACTTTC; cdr3_aa: CATSGPEDFSGANVLTF
clone_size: -; cdr3_length: 15; d_call: TRBD2; j_call: TRBJ2-3; v_call: TRBV27; cdr3_nt: TGTGCCAGCAGTGGCCGCGGGAGGGAAACAGATACGCAGTATTTT; cdr3_aa: CASSGRGRETDTQYF
clone_size: -; cdr3_length: 15; d_call: TRBD1; j_call: TRBJ1-2; v_call: TRBV5-4; cdr3_nt: TGTGCCAGCACCAAACCGGGACAGGAGATTTTAGGCTACACCTTC; cdr3_aa: CASTKPGQEILGYTF
clone_size: once; cdr3_length: 17; d_call: TRBD1; j_call: TRBJ2-4; v_call: TRBV28; cdr3_nt: TGTGCCAGCGCTCCACTCACGGAGGACAGGGCCAAAAACATTCAGTACTTC; cdr3_aa: CASAPLTEDRAKNIQYF
clone_size: -; cdr3_length: 15; d_call: -; j_call: TRBJ2-1; v_call: TRBV19; cdr3_nt: TGTGCCAGTAGTAATCCCAGGGTTTCCTACAATGAGCAGTTCTTC; cdr3_aa: CASSNPRVSYNEQFF
clone_size: once; cdr3_length: 16; d_call: -; j_call: TRBJ1-2; v_call: TRBV29-1; cdr3_nt: TGCAGCGTACGCACTTGGACAGATCCTTCTAACTATGGCTACACCTTC; cdr3_aa: CSVRTWTDPSNYGYTF
clone_size: -; cdr3_length: 14; d_call: TRBD1; j_call: TRBJ1-1; v_call: TRBV5-1; cdr3_nt: TGCGCCAGCAGATACAGGGGAGAGGACACTGAAGCTTTCTTT; cdr3_aa: CASRYRGEDTEAFF
clone_size: -; cdr3_length: 14; d_call: TRBD1; j_call: TRBJ2-1; v_call: TRBV24-1; cdr3_nt: TGTGCCACCAGTGACCGGGACAGGGCGGGTGAGCAGTTCTTC; cdr3_aa: CATSDRDRAGEQFF
clone_size: -; cdr3_length: 19; d_call: TRBD1; j_call: TRBJ2-1; v_call: TRBV11-3; cdr3_nt: TGTGCCAGCAGCTTAGTCGAACCCTGGACAGGGAGGCCCAACAATGAGCAGTTCTTC; cdr3_aa: CASSLVEPWTGRPNNEQFF
clone_size: few; cdr3_length: 12; d_call: -; j_call: TRBJ1-2; v_call: TRBV15; cdr3_nt: TGTGCCACCAGCGGGGGGAACTATGGCTACACCTTC; cdr3_aa: CATSGGNYGYTF
clone_size: once; cdr3_length: 16; d_call: TRBD1; j_call: TRBJ2-6; v_call: TRBV9; cdr3_nt: TGTGCCAGCAGCGAACGACAGGGGGCTGGGGCCAACGTCCTGACTTTC; cdr3_aa: CASSERQGAGANVLTF
clone_size: once; cdr3_length: 18; d_call: TRBD2; j_call: TRBJ2-2; v_call: TRBV7-2; cdr3_nt: TGTGCCAGCAGCCGGGCCGGGACTAGCGGGCCGAACACCGGGGAGCTGTTTTTT; cdr3_aa: CASSRAGTSGPNTGELFF
clone_size: -; cdr3_length: 13; d_call: -; j_call: TRBJ1-2; v_call: TRBV11-3; cdr3_nt: TGTGCCAGCAGCTTGGAGGGGTTCTCTGGCTACACCTTC; cdr3_aa: CASSLEGFSGYTF
clone_size: -; cdr3_length: 14; d_call: -; j_call: TRBJ2-2; v_call: TRBV10-1; cdr3_nt: TGCGCCAGCAGTGACCTCACTAGCCCCGGGGAGCTGTTTTTT; cdr3_aa: CASSDLTSPGELFF
clone_size: -; cdr3_length: 19; d_call: TRBD1; j_call: TRBJ1-1; v_call: TRBV18; cdr3_nt: TGTGCCAGCTCACCCTCGCTGCAGGGGGTCATTTATGGGAACACTGAAGCTTTCTTT; cdr3_aa: CASSPSLQGVIYGNTEAFF
clone_size: few; cdr3_length: 17; d_call: TRBD2; j_call: TRBJ2-1; v_call: TRBV3-1/TRBV3-2; cdr3_nt: TGTGCCAGCAGCCCAGGCCGGGGGACTAGCGGGAGTAGTGAGCAGTTCTTC; cdr3_aa: CASSPGRGTSGSSEQFF
clone_size: -; cdr3_length: 13; d_call: -; j_call: TRBJ2-5; v_call: TRBV9; cdr3_nt: TGTGCCAGCAGCGTAGAACAGTCCGAGACCCAGTACTTC; cdr3_aa: CASSVEQSETQYF
clone_size: -; cdr3_length: 16; d_call: -; j_call: TRBJ1-4; v_call: TRBV7-2; cdr3_nt: TGTGCCAGCAGCTTAGCAGGTGCGGGAACTAATGAAAAACTGTTTTTT; cdr3_aa: CASSLAGAGTNEKLFF
clone_size: -; cdr3_length: 15; d_call: TRBD1; j_call: TRBJ1-2; v_call: TRBV11-3; cdr3_nt: TGTGCCAGCAGCCAACCGGGACAGGGGACCTATGGCTACACCTTC; cdr3_aa: CASSQPGQGTYGYTF
clone_size: -; cdr3_length: 15; d_call: TRBD1; j_call: TRBJ1-3; v_call: TRBV19; cdr3_nt: TGTGCCAGTAGTCCCAGGACAGGGTCAGGAAACACCATATATTTT; cdr3_aa: CASSPRTGSGNTIYF
clone_size: once; cdr3_length: 14; d_call: -; j_call: TRBJ2-3; v_call: TRBV30; cdr3_nt: TGTGCCTGGAGTGTACGAGGGGGACAAGATACGCAGTATTTT; cdr3_aa: CAWSVRGGQDTQYF
clone_size: -; cdr3_length: 16; d_call: -; j_call: TRBJ2-3; v_call: TRBV11-3; cdr3_nt: TGTGCCAGCAGCTTAGATCGTCATCGGGGGACAGATACGCAGTATTTT; cdr3_aa: CASSLDRHRGTDTQYF
clone_size: -; cdr3_length: 16; d_call: TRBD2; j_call: TRBJ2-1; v_call: TRBV5-1; cdr3_nt: TGCGCCAGCAGCTCCGGGACTAGCGCCACGTACAATGAGCAGTTCTTC; cdr3_aa: CASSSGTSATYNEQFF
clone_size: -; cdr3_length: 14; d_call: -; j_call: TRBJ1-1; v_call: TRBV27; cdr3_nt: TGTGCCAGCAACGCGGGGGGTCTGAACACTGAAGCTTTCTTT; cdr3_aa: CASNAGGLNTEAFF
clone_size: -; cdr3_length: 13; d_call: -; j_call: TRBJ1-4; v_call: TRBV28; cdr3_nt: TGTGCCAGCGGCTCCGGGGTCGATGAAAAACTGTTTTTT; cdr3_aa: CASGSGVDEKLFF
clone_size: -; cdr3_length: 14; d_call: TRBD1; j_call: TRBJ1-1; v_call: TRBV29-1; cdr3_nt: TGCAGCGGACAGGGGACAGCGATGAACACTGAAGCTTTCTTT; cdr3_aa: CSGQGTAMNTEAFF
clone_size: -; cdr3_length: 18; d_call: TRBD2; j_call: TRBJ2-2; v_call: TRBV2; cdr3_nt: TGTGCCAGCAGTGAACGGGGACTAGCGGGAGGAAGTGGCGGGGAGCTGTTTTTT; cdr3_aa: CASSERGLAGGSGGELFF
clone_size: -; cdr3_length: 15; d_call: -; j_call: TRBJ1-5; v_call: TRBV19; cdr3_nt: TGTGCCAGTAGTTTCTACAGGAGTAGCAATCAGCCCCAGCATTTT; cdr3_aa: CASSFYRSSNQPQHF
clone_size: -; cdr3_length: 13; d_call: -; j_call: TRBJ2-2; v_call: TRBV5-1; cdr3_nt: TGCGCCAGCAGCTTGTCAGGCACCGGGGAGCTGTTTTTT; cdr3_aa: CASSLSGTGELFF
clone_size: few; cdr3_length: 12; d_call: TRBD1; j_call: TRBJ1-2; v_call: TRBV24-1; cdr3_nt: TGTGCCACCCCCCCGACAGGGAATGGCTACACCTTC; cdr3_aa: CATPPTGNGYTF
clone_size: -; cdr3_length: 19; d_call: TRBD1; j_call: TRBJ1-2; v_call: TRBV7-2; cdr3_nt: TGTGCCAGCAGCTTCGGTGGGACAGGCTTAAGCAACCTAAACTATGGCTACACCTTC; cdr3_aa: CASSFGGTGLSNLNYGYTF
clone_size: -; cdr3_length: 14; d_call: -; j_call: TRBJ1-1; v_call: TRBV19; cdr3_nt: TGTGCCAGTAGTATATTTGGGGCGAACACTGAAGCTTTCTTT; cdr3_aa: CASSIFGANTEAFF
clone_size: -; cdr3_length: 15; d_call: -; j_call: TRBJ2-3; v_call: TRBV15; cdr3_nt: TGTGCCACCAGCAGAGATAGGACAGCCACAGATACGCAGTATTTT; cdr3_aa: CATSRDRTATDTQYF
clone_size: few; cdr3_length: 15; d_call: -; j_call: TRBJ1-6; v_call: TRBV9; cdr3_nt: TGTGCCAGCAGCCCGTGGCAGGGGACAAATTCACCCCTCCACTTT; cdr3_aa: CASSPWQGTNSPLHF
clone_size: -; cdr3_length: 17; d_call: -; j_call: TRBJ1-1; v_call: TRBV11-3; cdr3_nt: TGTGCCAGCAGCTTAGGGGACACACTCCTTAACGAGGCTGAAGCTTTCTTT; cdr3_aa: CASSLGDTLLNEAEAFF
clone_size: -; cdr3_length: 16; d_call: -; j_call: TRBJ1-3; v_call: TRBV7-8; cdr3_nt: TGTGCCAGCAGCTTATCGGGGGATACATCTGGAAACACCATATATTTT; cdr3_aa: CASSLSGDTSGNTIYF
clone_size: -; cdr3_length: 14; d_call: -; j_call: TRBJ2-1; v_call: TRBV4-3; cdr3_nt: TGCGCCAGCAGCCCACGGAGCTCCTACAATGAGCAGTTCTTC; cdr3_aa: CASSPRSSYNEQFF
clone_size: -; cdr3_length: 16; d_call: TRBD1; j_call: TRBJ2-5; v_call: TRBV18; cdr3_nt: TGTGCCAGCTCACCACGGGACAGGGTTGTGGAAGAGACCCAGTACTTC; cdr3_aa: CASSPRDRVVEETQYF
clone_size: -; cdr3_length: 14; d_call: TRBD1; j_call: TRBJ1-6; v_call: TRBV12-5; cdr3_nt: TGTGCTAGTGGTCTGGGACAGCATAATTCACCCCTCCACTTT; cdr3_aa: CASGLGQHNSPLHF
clone_size: -; cdr3_length: 18; d_call: TRBD2; j_call: TRBJ2-1; v_call: TRBV20-1; cdr3_nt: TGCAGTGCTAGTGGTTGGGCTAGAGGTGGGAGGGTCTACAATGAGCAGTTCTTC; cdr3_aa: CSASGWARGGRVYNEQFF
clone_size: -; cdr3_length: 16; d_call: TRBD2; j_call: TRBJ2-1; v_call: TRBV7-2; cdr3_nt: TGTGCCAGCAGCTTAGCGGCGGGAGGCTCCTACAATGAGCAGTTCTTC; cdr3_aa: CASSLAAGGSYNEQFF
clone_size: -; cdr3_length: 16; d_call: TRBD1; j_call: TRBJ1-1; v_call: TRBV27; cdr3_nt: TGTGCCAGCAGCGCAACAGGGGGCGCGGGGAACACTGAAGCTTTCTTT; cdr3_aa: CASSATGGAGNTEAFF
clone_size: -; cdr3_length: 15; d_call: -; j_call: TRBJ1-4; v_call: TRBV11-2; cdr3_nt: TGTGCCAGCAGCTTTTTTCAAAGTAGAGCTGAAAAACTGTTTTTT; cdr3_aa: CASSFFQSRAEKLFF
clone_size: -; cdr3_length: 15; d_call: -; j_call: TRBJ2-3; v_call: TRBV5-1; cdr3_nt: TGCGCCAGCAGCTTCGTGGGGCCCGACCCAAGAACGCAGTATTTT; cdr3_aa: CASSFVGPDPRTQYF
clone_size: -; cdr3_length: 16; d_call: TRBD1; j_call: TRBJ1-2; v_call: TRBV7-9; cdr3_nt: TGTGCCAGCAGCCGAGGGACAGGGGGCCCTAACTATGGCTACACCTTC; cdr3_aa: CASSRGTGGPNYGYTF
clone_size: -; cdr3_length: 14; d_call: -; j_call: TRBJ2-3; v_call: TRBV6-2/TRBV6-3; cdr3_nt: TGTGCCAGCAGCCCACCCCGAGCGTCAGATACGCAGTATTTT; cdr3_aa: CASSPPRASDTQYF
clone_size: -; cdr3_length: 16; d_call: -; j_call: TRBJ1-6; v_call: TRBV27; cdr3_nt: TGTGCCAGCAGTTTCAGGGGTTTGGTGGTGAATTCACCCCTCCACTTT; cdr3_aa: CASSFRGLVVNSPLHF
clone_size: -; cdr3_length: 13; d_call: -; j_call: TRBJ1-2; v_call: TRBV25-1; cdr3_nt: TGTGCCAGCAGTGAGTGGCAGGGCTATGGCTACACCTTC; cdr3_aa: CASSEWQGYGYTF
clone_size: few; cdr3_length: 13; d_call: -; j_call: TRBJ1-1; v_call: TRBV6-5; cdr3_nt: TGTGCCAGCAGTTACTCCATGGGCGAAGGAGCTTTCTTT; cdr3_aa: CASSYSMGEGAFF
clone_size: -; cdr3_length: 15; d_call: -; j_call: TRBJ2-1; v_call: TRBV3-1/TRBV3-2; cdr3_nt: TGTGCCAGCAGCCAAGCAGGAGGGAATGGGGATGAGCAGTTCTTC; cdr3_aa: CASSQAGGNGDEQFF
clone_size: -; cdr3_length: 14; d_call: -; j_call: TRBJ2-5; v_call: TRBV6-5; cdr3_nt: TGTGCCAGCAGTTTGGGACTCCGTGGAGAGACCCAGTACTTC; cdr3_aa: CASSLGLRGETQYF
clone_size: once; cdr3_length: 14; d_call: -; j_call: TRBJ2-2; v_call: TRBV19; cdr3_nt: TGTGCCAGCCAGGGTACGGGGGACACCGGGGAGCTGTTTTTT; cdr3_aa: CASQGTGDTGELFF
clone_size: -; cdr3_length: 13; d_call: -; j_call: TRBJ2-3; v_call: TRBV15; cdr3_nt: TGTGCCACCAGCAGGACAAGCACAGATACGCAGTATTTT; cdr3_aa: CATSRTSTDTQYF
clone_size: -; cdr3_length: 13; d_call: -; j_call: TRBJ1-1; v_call: TRBV29-1; cdr3_nt: TGCAGCGTTGCGGGCAGGGAGAACACTGAAGCTTTCTTT; cdr3_aa: CSVAGRENTEAFF